What follows are 23 T cell receptor beta chains derived from one specimen sequenced in a study of control samples from healthy donors and cancer patients. Measured with immunoSEQ multiplex PCR; TCRdb has only the in-frame clones, and not every one. The sample includes about 130,000 clones, about 92% of them seen just once. The sample was PBMCs. Every receptor here comes from a man in his forties or fifties with head and neck cancer.

This chain connects TRBV19 to TRBJ2-7; 7 bases match TRBD1. The germline CDR1 and CDR2 sequences are LNHDA and SQIVND (reference sequence). V gave up 8 bases and J gave up 0 bases; unmatched junction bases: 7. This CDR3 contains 14 residues. The CDR3 DNA reads TGTGCCAGTTCATCCGCAGGGGGCTCCTACGAGCAGTACTTC. Its translation is CASSSAGGSYEQYF.

This clone was seen a handful of times. V gene TRBV20-1 combines with J gene TRBJ1-3; D perhaps matches TRBD1 (5 bases). Germline assignment: CDR1 DFQATT and CDR2 SNEGSKA (reference sequence). The CDR3 consists of 11 residues. Trimming pared 6 bases from V and 4 bases from J, leaving 7 bases between. CDR3 residues: CSANRGNTIYF. The CDR3 nucleotides are TGCAGTGCCAACAGGGGAAACACCATATATTTT.

This rearrangement joins TRBV30 to TRBJ2-7; 8 bases line up with TRBD1. V trimming: 1 base; J trimming: 0 bases; junction bases outside the gene matches: 11. The CDR3 is 17 amino acids. Germline CDR1 and CDR2: GTSNPN and SVGIG (reference sequence). The CDR3: CAWSEDRARGSSYEQYF. In DNA, the CDR3 is TGTGCCTGGAGTGAGGACAGGGCGAGGGGAAGCTCCTACGAGCAGTACTTC.

The J gene is TRBJ1-6, the V gene TRBV5-4; tentative D call: TRBD1 (5 bases). The CDR3 has 16 amino acids. V lost 4 bases and J lost 7, with 18 bases in between. Per the germline V gene, CDR1 is SGHNT and CDR2 is YYREEE (reference sequence). For the CDR3, the DNA is TGTGCCAGCAGCCGGAAGTCGGACGGGGCAAATTCACCCCTCCACTTT. It translates to CASSRKSDGANSPLHF.

The rearrangement joins TRBV5-6 to TRBJ2-3; 9 nucleotides align to TRBD2. The CDR3 totals 15 residues. With 4 bases clipped from V and 2 bases from J, the junction kept 5 bases outside the gene matches. Germline V gives CDR1 SGHDT, CDR2 YYEEEE. The CDR3 DNA follows: TGTGCCAGCAGCCTTAGCGGGGGACTCACAGATACGCAGTATTTT. Residues: CASSLSGGLTDTQYF. Full variable domain (rest looked up from reference TRBV5-6 and TRBJ2-3): DAGVTQSPTHLIKTRGQQVTLRCSPKSGHDTVSWYQQALGQGPQFIFQYYEEEERQRGNFPDRFSGHQFPNYSSELNVNALLLGDSALYLCASSLSGGLTDTQYFGPGTRLTVL.

The chain uses TRBV4-1 and TRBJ2-7; D might be TRBD2 (6 bases). V gave up 0 bases and J gave up 5 bases, with 14 bases separating them. The CDR3 is made up of 15 amino acids. Germline CDR1 and CDR2: MGHRA and YSYEKL. The CDR3 loop reads CASSQERTGRNEQYF. DNA for the CDR3: TGCGCCAGCAGCCAAGAGAGAACGGGGAGGAACGAGCAGTACTTC.

This clone was recorded once. V and J are TRBV4-2 and TRBJ2-1, with TRBD2 matching 9 bases. Germline V gives CDR1 LGHNA, CDR2 YNFKEQ. Trimming at V came to 4 bases and at J to 4 bases, leaving 8 bases not matched to a gene. CDR3 length: 16 residues. CDR3 DNA sequence: TGTGCCAGCAGCCGATCCGGGACTAGCCCTTACAATGAGCAGTTCTTC. Translated, it gives CASSRSGTSPYNEQFF.

The rearrangement uses TRBV7-2 and TRBJ1-3, with D hard to call. Germline V gene sequence: CDR1 SGHTA, CDR2 FQGNSA. V lost 4 bases to trimming and J lost 1 base, with 11 bases between them. CDR3 length: 15 residues. The CDR3 sequence is CASSSIYTSGNTIYF. DNA for the CDR3: TGTGCCAGCAGCTCGATTTACACATCTGGAAACACCATATATTTT. Full variable domain (rest looked up from reference TRBV7-2 and TRBJ1-3): GAGVSQSPSNKVTEKGKDVELRCDPISGHTALYWYRQSLGQGLEFLIYFQGNSAPDKSGLPSDRFSAERTGGSVSTLTIQRTQQEDSAVYLCASSSIYTSGNTIYFGEGSWLTVV.

The chain has TRBV28 and TRBJ2-3, with 10 bases matching TRBD2. The CDR3 is made up of 12 amino acids. Germline CDR1 is MDHEN and CDR2 is SYDVKM. V dropped 5 bases and J dropped 10; count of bases not matched to a gene: 3. CDR3 DNA: TGTGCCAGCAGTGGCCTAGCGGGGGCGCAGTATTTT. This gives the protein CASSGLAGAQYF.

The chain links TRBV12-3 or TRBV12-4 to TRBJ2-1; D is undetermined. Deletions cut 6 bases from V and 8 bases from J, with 14 bases between. This CDR3 comprises 13 residues. The CDR3 DNA sequence: TGTGCCAGCAGCCCCCTAGGGTGGGATGAGCAGTTCTTC. Translated, it gives CASSPLGWDEQFF.

The V and J genes are TRBV6-6 and TRBJ1-3; D remains ambiguous. CDR3 length: 17 residues. Looked up from germline, CDR1 is MNHNY and CDR2 is SVGAGI (reference sequence). Trimming stripped 5 bases from V and 0 bases from J, with 17 bases between. The CDR3 is CASSLYTAGNSGNTIYF. For the CDR3, the DNA is TGTGCCAGCAGTCTCTACACGGCAGGAAACTCTGGAAACACCATATATTTT.

The V and J genes are TRBV4-2 and TRBJ2-2; no clear D. V was trimmed by 1 base and J by 9 bases, leaving 12 bases between them. The CDR3 totals 14 residues. Germline CDR1 reads LGHNA; CDR2 reads YNFKEQ. The CDR3 sequence is CASSQGGRSRELFF. The CDR3 region has the DNA TGTGCCAGCAGCCAAGGTGGGCGTTCCCGGGAGCTGTTTTTT.

This clone was seen a handful of times. The rearrangement joins TRBV4-3 to TRBJ1-3; no definite D call. Trimming stripped 1 base from V and 2 bases from J, with 9 bases between. Germline assignment: CDR1 LGHNA and CDR2 YSLEER. The CDR3 consists of 15 residues. The CDR3 coding sequence is TGCGCCAGCAGCCAAGGGGAGGAGACTGGAAACACCATATATTTT. Translating gives CASSQGEETGNTIYF.

The genes are TRBV7-2 and TRBJ2-3; either TRBD1 or TRBD2 may supply D (5 bases each). Germline values: CDR1 SGHTA, CDR2 FQGNSA. The ends were cut back, 4 bases at V and 0 bases at J, with 14 bases in the middle. The CDR3 is 16 residues long. The CDR3 DNA follows: TGTGCCAGCAGCTCCCTGGGACCAGGGAGCACAGATACGCAGTATTTT. The encoded protein is CASSSLGPGSTDTQYF.

This chain connects TRBV11-3 to TRBJ2-1; 7 positions agree with TRBD2. The ends lost 5 bases at V and 2 bases at J; junction bases unmatched: 9. The CDR3 contains 16 residues. CDR1 is SGHNT, CDR2 YENEEA, per germline. The CDR3 reads CASSLGGFGPYNEQFF. CDR3 nucleotide sequence: TGTGCCAGCAGCCTGGGGGGGTTCGGCCCCTACAATGAGCAGTTCTTC.

The chain combines TRBV7-8 with TRBJ2-7, with 7 positions matching TRBD2. With V trimmed by 1 base and J by 5 bases, 5 bases remained unmatched. The CDR3 consists of 14 residues. CDR1 is SGHVS, CDR2 FQNEAQ, per germline. CDR3 in amino acids: CASSLEWTRDEQYF. CDR3 nucleotide sequence: TGTGCCAGCAGCTTAGAGTGGACTAGAGACGAGCAGTACTTC.

The chain carries TRBV29-1 and TRBJ1-1; D is ambiguous. CDR3 size: 12 residues. Germline V CDR1 and CDR2: SQVTM, ANQGSEA. Trimming took 4 bases from V and 5 from J, leaving 11 bases between them. The CDR3 sequence is CSVVRRGTEAFF. The CDR3 nucleotides read TGCAGCGTTGTCCGCCGTGGTACTGAAGCTTTCTTT.

The gene calls are TRBV7-9 and TRBJ2-7; D is perhaps TRBD2 (5 bases). Trimming shortened V by 2 bases and J by 0 bases, and 11 bases separated the two germline ends. This CDR3 region has 15 residues. Germline V gene data show CDR1 as SEHNR and CDR2 as FQNEAQ (reference sequence). CDR3 amino acids: CASSLRMGSSYEQYF. CDR3 DNA: TGTGCCAGCAGCTTAAGAATGGGGAGCTCCTACGAGCAGTACTTC.

The gene calls are TRBV12-3 or TRBV12-4 and TRBJ2-3; D gene ambiguous. Trimming removed 3 bases from V and 5 bases from J, with 9 bases in between. This CDR3 is built from 13 residues. The CDR3 loop is CASSFTALDTQYF. CDR3 nucleotide sequence: TGTGCCAGCAGTTTTACAGCTTTAGATACGCAGTATTTT.

This clone was seen a handful of times. The CDR3 nucleotides read TGTGCCAGCAGCTTAGCGTACCAGCGAGGCTATGGCTACACCTTC. Translation gives CASSLAYQRGYGYTF. The chain recombines TRBV7-9 with TRBJ1-2; D unresolved. The CDR3 is 15 amino acids. The ends were cut back, 0 bases at V and 4 bases at J, with 12 bases in the middle. CDR1 SEHNR and CDR2 FQNEAQ come from the germline V gene (reference sequence).

The chain couples TRBV7-2 to TRBJ2-3, with D unresolved. This CDR3 spans 16 amino acids. V was cut by 4 bases and J by 2 bases, with 16 bases left in between. CDR1 is SGHTA, CDR2 FQGNSA, per germline. CDR3 bases: TGTGCCAGCAGCTCCCCACGGACCCTAATCACAGATACGCAGTATTTT. It specifies CASSSPRTLITDTQYF.

This clone was observed once. The V and J genes are TRBV28 and TRBJ1-5; 7 nucleotides match TRBD1. The CDR3 runs 14 residues. The V gene end was trimmed by 2 bases and the J gene end by 2 bases; junction bases not matched to a gene: 0. The germline gives CDR1 MDHEN, CDR2 SYDVKM. In nucleotides, the CDR3 is TGTGCCAGCAGTTTACAGGGGGGCAATCAGCCCCAGCATTTT. Its protein is CASSLQGGNQPQHF.

The chain combines TRBV9 with TRBJ2-7, with a weak D call TRBD2 (5 bases). This CDR3 comprises 14 residues. V was cut by 4 bases and J by 6 bases, with 17 bases left in between. Germline V gene data show CDR1 as SGDLS and CDR2 as YYNGEE. The CDR3 DNA reads as TGTGCCAGCAGCCTAACCTCGGGAAGTTCCGAGCAGTACTTC. It yields the protein CASSLTSGSSEQYF. Combining the CDR3 with reference TRBV9 and TRBJ2-7 gives the whole variable domain DSGVTQTPKHLITATGQRVTLRCSPRSGDLSVYWYQQSLDQGLQFLIQYYNGEERAKGNILERFSAQQFPDLHSELNLSSLELGDSALYFCASSLTSGSSEQYFGPGTRLTVT.